This TCR beta chain was sequenced in a study of CD8+ T cells in alopecia areata. This clone has only a few counts. The junction and the germline gene differ at one end; a read error may be behind it. Documented treatment: oral pan-JAK inhibitor, 5-10 mg twice daily. Sequencing templates came from extracted RNA that was reverse transcribed into cDNA. Profiling relied on immunoSEQ multiplex PCR, and the TCRdb table lists in-frame clones only, not all of them. The sample includes roughly 73,000 clones, 25% to 35% of them seen just once. The source was CD8+ T cells sorted from blood, collected at week 4, from a patient treated with tofacitinib. This sequence originates from a human donor with alopecia areata.

In DNA, the CDR3 is TGTGCCAGCAGCCAAGGGGGAGATACGCAGTATTTT. The encoded protein is CASSQGGDTQYF. The gene calls are TRBV4-1 and TRBJ2-3; a weak D match, TRBD1 (6 bases). The CDR3 loop spans 12 amino acids. CDR1 and CDR2 (germline): MGHRA, YSYEKL.